This TCR beta chain is from a study of monozygotic twins with inflammatory bowel disease (dated by TCRdb to the late 2010s). In the study overall: The full study comprised 30 or so monozygotic twin pairs: nine German pairs (four IBD-concordant, five IBD-discordant) and 19 IBD-discordant Danish pairs. The search for disease-associated traits relied mainly on comparing, within discordant pairs, IBD patients with their genetically identical healthy co-twins. Each individual had, on average, about 151 000 unique TCRalpha sequences and 181 000 unique TCRbeta sequences available for analysis.

From each donor, a roughly 2.6 ml peripheral blood sample was collected into PAXgene tubes and stored at -80 degrees C. Without any T cell sorting, total RNA was extracted from whole blood using the PAXgene blood miRNA kit on an automated QIAcube. Peripheral blood from monozygotic twin pairs who were concordant or discordant for inflammatory bowel disease underwent deep TCRalpha and TCRbeta repertoire profiling using unique molecular barcoding. Smoking habits were recorded for all twin pairs, and individuals were classified as current, former or never smokers. Study-level results and caveats: No difference in repertoire similarity was observed between concordant and discordant twins, possibly owing to limited statistical power. IBD patients had lower TCRbeta repertoire diversity, measured by the inverse Simpson index, than their healthy co-twins. No single strong signal or clonotype linked to IBD turned up in the results, so the idea that one exists was not supported. Compared with healthy twins, IBD patients had fewer clonotypes in common with other individuals, a difference most pronounced in patients showing signs of disease activity. Because patients received different immunosuppressive treatments, the repertoires may have picked up extra background noise and variability between individuals. The analysis was unable to tell different T cell subtypes apart.

The library was made by 5' RACE. Preparation of each TCR library used around 3,500 ng of total RNA. For each sample, cDNA synthesis was carried out in eight separate reactions using SMARTScribe reverse transcriptase. During cDNA synthesis, unique molecular identifiers containing a 6-nucleotide sample barcode were introduced by template switching. TCRalpha and TCRbeta cDNA was amplified by two nested PCRs of 16 and 9 cycles, with bead purification after each PCR. Before amplification, the cDNA was treated with uracil DNA-glycosylase and purified using the QIAquick PCR purification kit. In the second PCR, Illumina TruSeq-compatible adapters and sample-specific barcodes were added. Library quality and concentration were assessed using TapeStation and Qubit, and about 5 ng of each library was pooled. The pooled libraries were sequenced with 2 x 100 bp reads and custom sequencing primers on an Illumina HiSeq2500 single-index Rapid Run. The paper's data handling went like this. UMI-based consensus assembly with MiGEC version 1.2.6 was used to correct PCR and sequencing errors. MiXCR version 2.1.1 handled V(D)J alignment, clonotype assembly and CDR3 extraction. Normalisation of gene usage, clonotype sharing and MAIT/NKT TCR abundance was achieved by analysing the top 1000, 10 000 and 20 000 clonotypes per sample. Diversity was computed as the inverse Simpson index with the vegan R package after downsampling to 27 000 UMIs. Statistical testing used paired Mann-Whitney U tests on the discordant twin pairs and applied Benjamini-Hochberg correction for multiple testing. Following TCRdb reprocessing, every CDR3 protein sequence forms one entry, and DNA is not provided. TCRdb's processing, not the authors', yielded these V and J calls. In this sample's table one finds fewer than 200,000 distinct CDR3 sequences. The ten largest clones capture approximately 3% of the sample.

According to the germline V gene, CDR1 reads SQVTM and CDR2 reads ANQGSEA. The CDR3, cysteine through phenylalanine, is 14 amino acids long. This entry has no DNA. Worth noting for this clonotype: The antigen it binds to is not known.

This clonotype was obtained from a human donor with ulcerative colitis or Crohn's disease, or a healthy co-twin of an affected twin (not recorded which). This sequence uses TRBV29-1 and TRBJ2-7; no DNA is available, so the TRBD2 call from TCRdb remains unchecked. The sequenced sample was blood. The CDR3 protein is CSVVTSGRIYEQYF.